The 14 T cell receptor beta chains below all came from one sample that was sequenced in a study of T cells after yellow fever vaccination. TCRdb reprocessed the 5' RACE reads with MiXCR, giving one entry per CDR3 protein. The sample shows some 390,000 distinct CDR3 sequences, roughly 6.1% of them seen only once. This material consisted of PBMCs, taken 5 days after the yellow fever booster vaccination. The receptors derive from a man aged 25-45 years who received the YFV17D yellow fever vaccine.

The rearrangement joins TRBV12-3 or TRBV12-4 to TRBJ2-3; D is unclear. The CDR3 spans 13 residues. Trimming took off 3 bases at V and 2 bases at J, with 6 bases between the two ends. As DNA, the CDR3 is TGTGCCAGCAGTTTTGGGGACACAGATACGCAGTATTTT. Residues: CASSFGDTDTQYF.

This clonotype was detected ten times or more. The chain combines TRBV19 with TRBJ2-2; 11 bases line up with TRBD2. The V gene's germline CDR1 is LNHDA and CDR2 SQIVND (reference sequence). The CDR3 sequence is 16 residues long. The ends lost 6 bases at V and 2 bases at J; junction bases unmatched: 5. CDR3 coding DNA: TGTGCCAGTAGACATAGCGGGAGGGCCAACACCGGGGAGCTGTTTTTT. This translates into CASRHSGRANTGELFF.

Points on this clonotype: One base away lies a much larger clone, so this may be a sequencing read error. The genes are TRBV5-4 and TRBJ2-3; 11 nucleotides align to TRBD2. The CDR3 consists of 16 residues. V gave up 3 bases and J gave up 2 bases; unmatched junction bases: 5. From germline, CDR1 is SGHNT and CDR2 YYREEE (reference sequence). The CDR3 DNA follows: TGTGCCAGCAGCTCCGGGACTAGCGGAAACACAGATACGCAGTATTTT. It specifies CASSSGTSGNTDTQYF.

This chain connects TRBV29-1 to TRBJ2-7, with 9 bases aligning to TRBD2. From germline, CDR1 is SQVTM and CDR2 ANQGSEA. V was clipped by 6 bases and J by 6 bases; unmatched bases: 9. The CDR3 length is 13 residues. DNA for the CDR3: TGCAGCGTCCCACTAGCGGGTAGGAGCGAGCAGTACTTC. Its translation: CSVPLAGRSEQYF.

This clonotype was counted between two and nine times. The chain is built from TRBV7-3 and TRBJ2-1; the D is unclear. V lost 0 bases and J 7 bases, leaving 10 bases between the germline ends. Looked up from germline, CDR1 is SGHTA and CDR2 is FQGTGA. This CDR3 spans 14 amino acids. CDR3 sequence: CASSLTSVRNEQFF. CDR3 nucleotides: TGTGCCAGCAGCTTAACTTCGGTTAGGAATGAGCAGTTCTTC.

This clonotype was recorded at least ten times. This chain uses TRBV27 with TRBJ2-1; 12 bases line up with TRBD2. Germline CDR1 and CDR2: MNHEY and SMNVEV (reference sequence). J was trimmed by 10 bases and V by 8 bases; bases with no gene match: 15. This CDR3 spans 16 amino acids. CDR3 bases: TGTGCCAGCGGTATGGGGACTAGCGGGTACGGTCGGGAGCAGTTCTTC. It codes for CASGMGTSGYGREQFF.

The chain uses TRBV6-5 and TRBJ2-7, with TRBD1 identical over 9 bases. From germline, CDR1 is MNHEY and CDR2 SVGAGI. This CDR3 spans 12 amino acids. V shed 9 bases, J shed 2 bases, and the junction held 2 bases outside the gene matches. The CDR3 here is CASGTGPYEQYF. The CDR3 DNA is TGTGCCAGTGGGACAGGGCCCTACGAGCAGTACTTC.

This clonotype was detected a few times. V is TRBV5-1 and J is TRBJ2-1; maybe TRBD1 (5 bases). This CDR3 contains 14 residues. The germline CDR1 and CDR2 sequences are SGHRS and YFSETQ. V was cut by 4 bases and J by 3 bases, with 11 bases left in between. The CDR3 sequence is CASSRGRVYNEQFF. The CDR3 DNA is TGCGCCAGCAGCAGGGGAAGGGTCTACAATGAGCAGTTCTTC. The full variable domain, with the rest looked up from reference TRBV5-1 and TRBJ2-1, is KAGVTQTPRYLIKTRGQQVTLSCSPISGHRSVSWYQQTPGQGLQFLFEYFSETQRNKGNFPGRFSGRQFSNSRSEMNVSTLELGDSALYLCASSRGRVYNEQFFGPGTRLTVL.

The J gene is TRBJ2-7, the V gene TRBV9; 8 bases align to TRBD2. J lost 2 bases, V lost 0 bases, and 7 bases had no gene match. The germline CDR1 and CDR2 sequences are SGDLS and YYNGEE. The CDR3 length is 16 residues. The CDR3 loop is CASSVGPTSGTYEQYF. The CDR3 bases are TGTGCCAGCAGCGTAGGTCCCACTAGCGGAACCTACGAGCAGTACTTC.

By proportion, this clonotype is medium-sized. The V call is TRBV7-2, the J call TRBJ2-7; a possible D gene is TRBD2 (5 bases). In germline, CDR1 is SGHTA, CDR2 FQGNSA. This CDR3 has 13 amino acids. The V end lost 5 bases, the J end lost 7 bases, and 15 bases lay between the germline ends. CDR3 nucleotides: TGTGCCAGCAGCGTTACGCCCCCGGGGGAGCAGTACTTC. It encodes CASSVTPPGEQYF.

The chain couples TRBV28 to TRBJ1-2; D is undetermined. Germline V CDR1 and CDR2: MDHEN, SYDVKM. The germline V and J ends were trimmed by 6 bases and 1 base, with 12 bases remaining between them. The CDR3 spans 14 residues. Here the CDR3 reads CASRKPGDNYGYTF. The CDR3 DNA sequence: TGTGCCAGCAGGAAACCCGGGGATAACTATGGCTACACCTTC.

This clonotype was seen a handful of times. V usage is TRBV12-5 and J usage is TRBJ2-7; the D is unclear. The CDR3 runs 12 residues. Germline values: CDR1 LGHNT, CDR2 FRNRAP. The ends were cut back, 2 bases at V and 7 bases at J, with 9 bases in the middle. The CDR3 loop reads CASGLTTFEQYF. DNA for the CDR3: TGTGCTAGTGGTTTGACCACGTTTGAGCAGTACTTC.

This clonotype was seen repeatedly, ten times or more. The chain is built from TRBV11-2 and TRBJ2-7; 7 positions match TRBD2. V shed 5 bases, J shed 3 bases, and the junction held 7 bases outside the gene matches. This CDR3 spans 14 amino acids. Germline V gene sequence: CDR1 SGHAT, CDR2 FQNNGV. CDR3 residues: CASSLGPSGYEQYF. CDR3 nucleotide sequence: TGTGCCAGCAGCCTAGGTCCTAGCGGCTACGAGCAGTACTTC.

This clonotype was seen repeatedly, ten times or more. The chain links TRBV19 to TRBJ2-5, with D maybe TRBD1 (5 bases). This CDR3 is built from 15 residues. The germline CDR1 and CDR2 sequences are LNHDA and SQIVND (reference sequence). The V end was cut by 6 bases, the J end by 1 base, with 15 bases between. The CDR3 protein is CASRDPRGAQETQYF. The DNA of the CDR3 is TGTGCCAGTAGAGACCCCCGTGGGGCCCAAGAGACCCAGTACTTC.